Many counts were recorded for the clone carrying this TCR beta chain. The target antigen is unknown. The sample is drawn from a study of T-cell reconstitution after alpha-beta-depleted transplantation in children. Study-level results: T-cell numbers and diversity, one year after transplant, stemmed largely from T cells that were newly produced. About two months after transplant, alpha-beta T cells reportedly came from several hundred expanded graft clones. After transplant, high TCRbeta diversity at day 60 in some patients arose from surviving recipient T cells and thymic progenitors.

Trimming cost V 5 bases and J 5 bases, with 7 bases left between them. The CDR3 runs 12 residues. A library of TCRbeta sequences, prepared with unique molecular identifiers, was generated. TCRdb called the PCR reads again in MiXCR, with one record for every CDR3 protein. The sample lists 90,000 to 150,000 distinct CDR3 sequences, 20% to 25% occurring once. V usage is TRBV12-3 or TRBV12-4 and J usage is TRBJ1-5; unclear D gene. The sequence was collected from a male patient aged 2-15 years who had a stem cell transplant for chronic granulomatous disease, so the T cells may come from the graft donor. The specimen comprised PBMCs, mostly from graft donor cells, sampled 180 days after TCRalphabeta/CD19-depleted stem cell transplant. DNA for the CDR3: TGTGCCAGCAGTCTCCCTCATCAGCCCCAGCATTTT. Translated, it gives CASSLPHQPQHF.